This T cell receptor (beta chain) comes out of a study of high-grade serous ovarian cancer treatment subgroups. Study details: Mean per sample: approximately 13,000 reads, around 7,300 unique TCR beta rearrangements. Study-level results: Repertoire similarity ranged about 0.1 to 0.79 between tumors of one patient.

This clone was observed once. Its antigen is unidentified. Some clones are missing from TCRdb's copy, which holds only in-frame ones; the method was immunoSEQ multiplex PCR. The profile shows about 3,300 clones, roughly 79% of them singletons. Tumor samples were taken before definitive surgery or chemotherapy. The V and J ends lost 0 bases and 2 bases respectively, with 5 bases between them. The germline CDR1 and CDR2 sequences are SGHDT and YYEEEE. There are 13 residues in the CDR3. J is TRBJ1-2 and V is TRBV5-6; D gene unclear. Sequencing was performed on tumor tissue. The receptor was derived from a human donor with high-grade serous ovarian cancer. The CDR3 DNA follows: TGTGCCAGCAGCTTGGCACTCAACTATGGCTACACCTTC. Its protein product is CASSLALNYGYTF.